These 12 T cell receptor beta chains share one sample of origin, sequenced in a study of shared clonotypes between healthy human individuals. Sequencing was performed with immunoSEQ multiplex PCR; in TCRdb, only in-frame clones are kept and a portion is missing. The data show about 980,000 clones, about three quarters seen once. What was sequenced was memory CD4+ T cells sorted from blood. Subset of the sample: CD45RA-negative fraction. The receptors originated from a man younger than 35 in good health.

This clone was detected only a few times. This chain uses TRBV7-2 with TRBJ2-2; D unclear. This CDR3 is built from 16 residues. Deletions cut 4 bases from V and 0 bases from J, with 12 bases between. Looked up from germline, CDR1 is SGHTA and CDR2 is FQGNSA. The CDR3 spells CASSSRLGSNTGELFF. The CDR3 DNA reads TGTGCCAGCAGCTCCCGCCTTGGGTCGAACACCGGGGAGCTGTTTTTT.

The rearrangement links TRBV28 to TRBJ1-5; D is uncertain. The CDR3 is 15 amino acids. Trimming took 7 bases from V and 3 from J, leaving 16 bases between them. Germline values: CDR1 MDHEN, CDR2 SYDVKM. This CDR3 is CASTKPPVYNQPQHF. Here the CDR3 DNA reads TGTGCCAGCACCAAACCCCCCGTATACAATCAGCCCCAGCATTTT.

The V and J genes are TRBV4-1 and TRBJ2-1; no reliable D call. V gave up 4 bases and J gave up 5 bases, with 9 bases separating them. Germline assignment: CDR1 MGHRA and CDR2 YSYEKL. CDR3 length equals 13 residues. CDR3 sequence: CASSLRRNNEQFF. The CDR3 coding sequence is TGCGCCAGCAGCCTCCGACGGAACAATGAGCAGTTCTTC.

On this clone: Other DNA sequences in this specimen translate into the identical CDR3. The chain recombines TRBV5-1 with TRBJ2-3; 14 bases agree with TRBD2. V shed 0 bases, J shed 3 bases, and the junction held 9 bases outside the gene matches. There are 19 residues in the CDR3. CDR1 and CDR2 (germline): SGHRS, YFSETQ. Written as DNA, the CDR3 is TGCGCCAGCAGCTTGGAGGCCGGGACTAGCGGGAGTCGGACAGATACGCAGTATTTT. Translation gives CASSLEAGTSGSRTDTQYF.

The genes are TRBV11-2 and TRBJ2-1, with 7 bases matching TRBD2. This CDR3 spans 16 amino acids. V gave up 5 bases and J gave up 6 bases; unmatched junction bases: 13. Germline assignment: CDR1 SGHAT and CDR2 FQNNGV. The DNA for the CDR3 is TGTGCCAGCAGCCTTAACCCGGGACTACAACTCAATGAGCAGTTCTTC. It is translated as CASSLNPGLQLNEQFF.

This clone has a handful of counts. CDR3 amino acids: CASSGQSQAREQYF. The CDR3 coding sequence is TGTGCCAGCAGCGGTCAATCACAAGCGAGGGAGCAGTACTTC. The rearrangement joins TRBV2 to TRBJ2-7; unclear D gene. The V gene's germline CDR1 is SNHLY and CDR2 FYNNEI. The length of the CDR3 is 14 residues. The V end lost 6 bases, the J end lost 7 bases, and 19 bases lay between the germline ends.

CDR3 DNA: TGTGCCAGCAGCCTGGGCATACTCTCTGGGGCCAACGTCCTGACTTTC. It is translated as CASSLGILSGANVLTF. The J gene is TRBJ2-6, the V gene TRBV5-6, with D unresolved. CDR1 is SGHDT and CDR2 is YYEEEE in the germline V gene. Trimming removed 4 bases at V and 0 bases at J, with 11 bases between. The CDR3 covers 16 residues.

The J gene is TRBJ2-7, the V gene TRBV7-2; D remains ambiguous. Germline V gene lookup returns CDR1 SGHTA and CDR2 FQGNSA. V lost 3 bases and J lost 5, with 5 bases in between. The CDR3 covers 11 residues. The CDR3 region is CASSFAHEQYF. The CDR3 nucleotides are TGTGCCAGCAGCTTTGCCCACGAGCAGTACTTC. Full variable domain (missing parts from reference TRBV7-2 and TRBJ2-7): GAGVSQSPSNKVTEKGKDVELRCDPISGHTALYWYRQSLGQGLEFLIYFQGNSAPDKSGLPSDRFSAERTGGSVSTLTIQRTQQEDSAVYLCASSFAHEQYFGPGTRLTVT.

The rearrangement joins TRBV5-1 to TRBJ2-2; D tentatively fits TRBD1 or TRBD2 (6 bases each). CDR3 length equals 13 residues. The germline V and J ends were trimmed by 0 bases and 9 bases, with 9 bases remaining between them. Germline lookup yields CDR1 SGHRS and CDR2 YFSETQ. The CDR3 DNA sequence: TGCGCCAGCAGCTTGGCCGGGGGCTGGGAGCTGTTTTTT. This encodes CASSLAGGWELFF.

The rearrangement uses TRBV27 and TRBJ2-7; weak D call: TRBD1 (6 bases). There are 14 residues in the CDR3. Between the trimmed V and J ends, which lost 6 bases and 1 base, there was a span of 13 bases. Per germline, CDR1 MNHEY and CDR2 SMNVEV (reference sequence). CDR3 DNA: TGTGCCAGCAGACGGACAGTACTTTCCTACGAGCAGTACTTC. Translation: CASRRTVLSYEQYF.

The J gene is TRBJ2-7, the V gene TRBV27, with TRBD2 matching 9 bases. CDR1 is MNHEY, CDR2 SMNVEV, per germline (reference sequence). Losses at the gene ends were 6 bases for V and 1 base for J; bases not matched to a gene: 7. The CDR3 runs 15 residues. CDR3 in DNA: TGTGCCAGCAGCCTTTTAGCGGGGGTTTCCTACGAGCAGTACTTC. Translation: CASSLLAGVSYEQYF.

This chain links TRBV6-1 with TRBJ2-5; D is perhaps TRBD2 (5 bases). Germline CDR1 and CDR2: MNHNS and SASEGT. The CDR3 loop spans 13 amino acids. V lost 4 bases, J lost 2 bases, and 8 bases lay in between. The CDR3 loop is CASSGTGQETQYF. CDR3 coding DNA: TGTGCCAGCAGTGGGACGGGACAAGAGACCCAGTACTTC.